A selection of T cell receptor beta chains follows, all from one sample in a study of T cells in Graves' hyperthyroidism and ophthalmopathy. TCRdb analysed the multiplex PCR reads with MiXCR anew, one entry per CDR3 protein. The data show about 360,000 distinct CDR3 sequences, approximately 13% seen once. Sample: blood. Receptors were obtained from a woman younger than 30 with Graves' hyperthyroidism. Both conserved end residues are part of each CDR3. The D gene is left open where the match is weak. Expanded clones get a size class; other rows say once, few or many, or leave the size out.

j_gene	v_gene	d_gene	abundance	CDR3aa	CDR3nt
TRBJ2-6	TRBV6-2/TRBV6-3	NA	NA	CASSSGTKSSSGANVLTF	TGTGCCAGCAGCTCCGGAACTAAAAGCAGCTCTGGGGCCAACGTCCTGACTTTC
TRBJ1-3	TRBV18	NA	NA	CASSPGWIASRSGNTIYF	TGTGCCAGCTCACCAGGATGGATAGCCAGTAGGTCTGGAAACACCATATATTTT
TRBJ2-3	TRBV10-2	NA	many	CASSERGSTDTQYF	TGCGCCAGCAGTGAGAGGGGGTCCACAGATACGCAGTATTTT
TRBJ2-1	TRBV5-1	TRBD2	many	CASSPWTSGRGDNEQFF	TGCGCCAGCAGCCCCTGGACTAGCGGGAGGGGGGACAATGAGCAGTTCTTC
TRBJ1-1	TRBV5-1	TRBD1	NA	CASRTGTGAGGTEAFF	TGCGCCAGCAGAACCGGGACAGGGGCCGGAGGCACTGAAGCTTTCTTT
TRBJ1-3	TRBV7-8	NA	many	CASSLRSAMSSGNTIYF	TGTGCCAGCAGCTTGAGGAGCGCCATGAGCTCTGGAAACACCATATATTTT
TRBJ2-5	TRBV7-8	NA	many	CASSSLDPNNGETQYF	TGTGCCAGCAGCTCCCTTGACCCCAATAACGGGGAGACCCAGTACTTC
TRBJ1-6	TRBV19	NA	NA	CASSSQTREDNSPLHF	TGTGCCAGTAGTTCTCAGACCCGCGAGGATAATTCACCCCTCCACTTT
TRBJ1-1	TRBV11-1	TRBD1	many	CASSFPPGQDEAFF	TGTGCCAGCAGCTTTCCTCCGGGACAGGATGAAGCTTTCTTT
TRBJ2-3	TRBV4-1	NA	many	CASSQVNLVSTDTQYF	TGCGCCAGCAGCCAAGTCAACCTAGTAAGCACAGATACGCAGTATTTT
TRBJ2-3	TRBV7-8	TRBD2	many	CASSLAEREWTDTQYF	TGTGCCAGCAGCTTAGCCGAGCGGGAGTGGACGGATACGCAGTATTTT
TRBJ2-5	TRBV4-2	TRBD2	NA	CASSQATSGRGYETQYF	TGTGCCAGCAGCCAAGCGACTAGCGGGAGGGGTTATGAGACCCAGTACTTC
TRBJ2-7	TRBV7-2	NA	few	CASSPLGGVSSYEQYF	TGTGCCAGCAGCCCTTTGGGAGGAGTGAGCTCCTACGAGCAGTACTTC
TRBJ1-5	TRBV6-1	TRBD1	few	CASSEAPPGQGNQPQHF	TGTGCCAGCAGTGAAGCACCCCCGGGACAGGGAAATCAGCCCCAGCATTTT
TRBJ1-1	TRBV5-6	TRBD1	many	CASSSETGWSTEAFF	TGTGCCAGCAGCTCGGAGACAGGGTGGAGCACTGAAGCTTTCTTT
TRBJ2-1	TRBV6-1	NA	many	CASIPARGSPLSYNEQFF	TGTGCCAGCATCCCGGCTAGGGGCAGCCCCCTTTCCTACAATGAGCAGTTCTTC
TRBJ1-1	TRBV29-1	NA	few	CSVESGGATEAFF	TGCAGCGTTGAATCTGGGGGGGCCACTGAAGCTTTCTTT
TRBJ1-4	TRBV10-3	NA	NA	CAIRGRDEKLFF	TGTGCCATCAGGGGGCGGGATGAAAAACTGTTTTTT
TRBJ1-1	TRBV12-3/TRBV12-4	NA	many	CASSLMGDTEAFF	TGTGCCAGCAGTTTAATGGGGGATACTGAAGCTTTCTTT
TRBJ2-2	TRBV20-1	TRBD2	NA	CSAASGGGTGELFF	TGCAGTGCTGCTAGCGGGGGGGGCACCGGGGAGCTGTTTTTT